A selection of T cell receptor beta chains follows, all from one sample in a study of coeliac disease. Assay used: immunoSEQ multiplex PCR; TCRdb lists only in-frame clones, some missing. The sample lists 2,500 to 3,500 clones, over 60% occurring once. Sequencing used lymphocytes from the gut lamina propria. The source of these receptors is a man at least 80 years old without celiac disease. The CDR3 runs from the conserved cysteine through the conserved F or W. A D gene is named only where the DNA matches it firmly. The size entry is marked missing in some rows and otherwise reads once, few, many or a size class.

clone size: .
J gene: TRBJ2-3
D gene: TRBD1
V gene: TRBV23-1
CDR3 protein: CASSSPDRVRVSTSTDTQYF
CDR3 DNA: TGCGCCAGCAGTTCCCCGGACAGGGTCCGGGTAAGTACTAGCACAGATACGCAGTATTTT

clone size: .
J gene: TRBJ2-1
D gene: .
V gene: TRBV5-5
CDR3 protein: CASSRGGGEQFF
CDR3 DNA: TGTGCCAGCAGCAGGGGAGGGGGTGAGCAGTTCTTC

clone size: .
J gene: TRBJ1-1
D gene: .
V gene: TRBV7-3
CDR3 protein: CASSLNRGDTEAFF
CDR3 DNA: TGTGCCAGCAGCTTAAATCGGGGGGACACTGAAGCTTTCTTT

clone size: .
J gene: TRBJ2-7
D gene: .
V gene: TRBV28
CDR3 protein: CASRKRELGYEQYF
CDR3 DNA: TGTGCCAGCAGGAAACGGGAACTAGGGTACGAGCAGTACTTC

clone size: .
J gene: TRBJ1-3
D gene: TRBD1
V gene: TRBV28
CDR3 protein: CASRGTVGGGTIYF
CDR3 DNA: TGTGCCAGCAGGGGGACAGTCGGCGGAGGCACCATATATTTT

clone size: .
J gene: TRBJ1-2
D gene: .
V gene: TRBV27
CDR3 protein: CASSSPQGTQTF
CDR3 DNA: TGTGCCAGCAGTTCGCCTCAGGGGACCCAAACCTTC

clone size: .
J gene: TRBJ1-2
D gene: .
V gene: TRBV19
CDR3 protein: CASSTPQGSYTF
CDR3 DNA: TGTGCCAGTAGCACTCCTCAGGGGAGCTACACCTTC

clone size: .
J gene: TRBJ2-1
D gene: TRBD2
V gene: TRBV18
CDR3 protein: CASSPLAGNNEQFF
CDR3 DNA: TGTGCCAGCTCACCACTAGCGGGAAACAATGAGCAGTTCTTC

clone size: .
J gene: TRBJ2-1
D gene: TRBD2
V gene: TRBV7-9
CDR3 protein: CASSSFSGRRTYNEQFF
CDR3 DNA: TGTGCCAGCAGCTCCTTTAGCGGGAGAAGGACCTACAATGAGCAGTTCTTC

clone size: .
J gene: TRBJ2-1
D gene: .
V gene: TRBV11-3
CDR3 protein: CASSLLSGGNNEQFF
CDR3 DNA: TGTGCCAGCAGCTTGCTCTCAGGGGGGAATAATGAGCAGTTCTTC

clone size: .
J gene: TRBJ2-3
D gene: .
V gene: TRBV9
CDR3 protein: CASSARRGITDTQYF
CDR3 DNA: TGTGCCAGCAGCGCCCGACGCGGGATCACAGATACGCAGTATTTT

clone size: few
J gene: TRBJ2-7
D gene: TRBD1
V gene: TRBV6-5
CDR3 protein: CASSSGQGGREQYF
CDR3 DNA: TGTGCCAGCAGTTCGGGACAGGGGGGACGCGAGCAGTACTTC

clone size: .
J gene: TRBJ1-1
D gene: .
V gene: TRBV6-1
CDR3 protein: CASSEVGSGGKAFF
CDR3 DNA: TGTGCCAGCAGTGAAGTCGGCAGTGGGGGGAAAGCTTTCTTT

clone size: .
J gene: TRBJ1-2
D gene: TRBD1
V gene: TRBV2
CDR3 protein: CASMEGAYGYTF
CDR3 DNA: TGTGCCAGCATGGAGGGGGCGTATGGCTACACCTTC

clone size: .
J gene: TRBJ1-5
D gene: .
V gene: TRBV7-3
CDR3 protein: CASSQGGNQPQHF
CDR3 DNA: TGTGCCAGCAGTCAGGGAGGTAATCAGCCCCAGCATTTT

clone size: .
J gene: TRBJ2-6
D gene: TRBD1
V gene: TRBV2
CDR3 protein: CASSPDRGGGANVLTF
CDR3 DNA: TGTGCCAGCAGTCCGGACAGGGGAGGTGGGGCCAACGTCCTGACTTTC

clone size: .
J gene: TRBJ2-2
D gene: TRBD2
V gene: TRBV9
CDR3 protein: CASSVGLAGAGTGELFF
CDR3 DNA: TGTGCCAGCAGCGTAGGCCTAGCGGGAGCAGGGACCGGGGAGCTGTTTTTT